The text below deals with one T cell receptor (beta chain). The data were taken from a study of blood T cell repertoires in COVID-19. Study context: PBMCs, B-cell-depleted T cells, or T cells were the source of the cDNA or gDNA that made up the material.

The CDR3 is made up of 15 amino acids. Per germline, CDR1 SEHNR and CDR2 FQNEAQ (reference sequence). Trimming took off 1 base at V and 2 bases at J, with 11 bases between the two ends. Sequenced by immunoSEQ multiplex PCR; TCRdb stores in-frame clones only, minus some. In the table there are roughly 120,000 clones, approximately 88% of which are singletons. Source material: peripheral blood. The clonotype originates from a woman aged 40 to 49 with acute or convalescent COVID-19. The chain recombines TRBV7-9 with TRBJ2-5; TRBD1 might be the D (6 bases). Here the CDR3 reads CASSLGRTDQETQYF. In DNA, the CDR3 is TGTGCCAGCAGCTTAGGGCGGACAGATCAAGAGACCCAGTACTTC. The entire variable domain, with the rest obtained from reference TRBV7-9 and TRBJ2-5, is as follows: DTGVSQNPRHKITKRGQNVTFRCDPISEHNRLYWYRQTLGQGPEFLTYFQNEAQLEKSRLLSDRFSAERPKGSFSTLEIQRTEQGDSAMYLCASSLGRTDQETQYFGPGTRLLVL.